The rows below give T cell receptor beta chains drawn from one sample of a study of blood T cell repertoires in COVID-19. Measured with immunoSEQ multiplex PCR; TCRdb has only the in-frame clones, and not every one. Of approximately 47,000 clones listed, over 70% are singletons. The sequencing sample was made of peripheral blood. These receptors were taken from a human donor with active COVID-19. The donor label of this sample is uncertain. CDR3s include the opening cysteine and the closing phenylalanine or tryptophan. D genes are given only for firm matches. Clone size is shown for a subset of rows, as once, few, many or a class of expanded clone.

CDR3aa: CASSQVLDFTDTQYF
CDR3nt: TGTGCCAGCAGCCAAGTTCTAGACTTCACAGATACGCAGTATTTT
d_gene: -
v_gene: TRBV4-2
j_gene: TRBJ2-3
abundance: -
len: 15

CDR3aa: CASSQEGDTEAFF
CDR3nt: TGTGCCAGCAGCCAAGAGGGCGACACTGAAGCTTTCTTT
d_gene: -
v_gene: TRBV14
j_gene: TRBJ1-1
abundance: -
len: 13

CDR3aa: CASSLTGQAFSGANVLTF
CDR3nt: TGTGCCAGCAGCTTAACGGGGCAGGCATTCTCTGGGGCCAACGTCCTGACTTTC
d_gene: -
v_gene: TRBV7-3
j_gene: TRBJ2-6
abundance: once
len: 18

CDR3aa: CASSSPHLGQSPSYEQYF
CDR3nt: TGTGCCAGCAGCTCCCCACACCTAGGACAGTCCCCCTCCTACGAGCAGTACTTC
d_gene: -
v_gene: TRBV7-6
j_gene: TRBJ2-7
abundance: -
len: 18

CDR3aa: CASSEREGGDEKLFF
CDR3nt: TGTGCCAGCAGTGAACGGGAGGGAGGGGATGAAAAACTGTTTTTT
d_gene: -
v_gene: TRBV25-1
j_gene: TRBJ1-4
abundance: once
len: 15

CDR3aa: CASSQGLAETQYF
CDR3nt: TGTGCCAGCAGTCAAGGACTAGCGGAGACCCAGTACTTC
d_gene: TRBD2
v_gene: TRBV12-3/TRBV12-4
j_gene: TRBJ2-5
abundance: -
len: 13

CDR3aa: CASRLGVCSHRDRGNYGYTF
CDR3nt: TGTGCAAGTCGCTTAGGAGTTTGTAGTCACCGGGACAGGGGAAACTATGGCTACACCTTC
d_gene: -
v_gene: TRBV12-2
j_gene: TRBJ1-2
abundance: few
len: 20

CDR3aa: CASSRKGGGQETQYF
CDR3nt: TGTGCCAGCAGCCGAAAAGGGGGGGGCCAAGAGACCCAGTACTTC
d_gene: -
v_gene: TRBV4-2
j_gene: TRBJ2-5
abundance: few
len: 15

CDR3aa: CASSFRLSTDTQYF
CDR3nt: TGTGCCAGCAGCTTTCGTCTATCCACAGATACGCAGTATTTT
d_gene: -
v_gene: TRBV5-4
j_gene: TRBJ2-3
abundance: -
len: 14

CDR3aa: CASSSRGDTQYF
CDR3nt: TGTGCCAGCAGTTCCCGAGGAGATACGCAGTATTTT
d_gene: -
v_gene: TRBV27
j_gene: TRBJ2-3
abundance: -
len: 12

CDR3aa: CASSLESAAAPFF
CDR3nt: TGTGCCAGCAGCTTAGAATCGGCGGCAGCCCCGTTCTTC
d_gene: -
v_gene: TRBV11-2
j_gene: TRBJ2-1
abundance: -
len: 13

CDR3aa: CASRSGGGDSYEQYF
CDR3nt: TGTGCCAGCAGATCCGGGGGGGGCGACTCCTACGAGCAGTACTTC
d_gene: TRBD2
v_gene: TRBV28
j_gene: TRBJ2-7
abundance: -
len: 15

CDR3aa: CASSSSGTSSEQYF
CDR3nt: TGTGCCAGCAGCTCGTCCGGGACATCGAGCGAGCAGTACTTC
d_gene: -
v_gene: TRBV7-2
j_gene: TRBJ2-7
abundance: -
len: 14

CDR3aa: CASSSPPSGRASEQYF
CDR3nt: TGTGCCAGCAGCTCGCCTCCCAGCGGGAGGGCTTCGGAGCAGTACTTC
d_gene: TRBD2
v_gene: TRBV5-4
j_gene: TRBJ2-7
abundance: -
len: 16

CDR3aa: CSVKSGRVGTDTQYF
CDR3nt: TGCAGCGTTAAGAGCGGGAGGGTCGGAACAGATACGCAGTATTTT
d_gene: TRBD2
v_gene: TRBV29-1
j_gene: TRBJ2-3
abundance: once
len: 15

CDR3aa: CASSLQGLNTEAFF
CDR3nt: TGTGCCAGCAGTTTACAGGGGCTCAACACTGAAGCTTTCTTT
d_gene: TRBD1
v_gene: TRBV6-2/TRBV6-3
j_gene: TRBJ1-1
abundance: -
len: 14

CDR3aa: CASSSRTANTEAFF
CDR3nt: TGCGCCAGCAGCTCGCGGACAGCGAACACTGAAGCTTTCTTT
d_gene: -
v_gene: TRBV5-1
j_gene: TRBJ1-1
abundance: medium-sized
len: 14

CDR3aa: CASTPDRVYGYTF
CDR3nt: TGTGCCAGCACCCCTGACAGGGTCTATGGCTACACCTTC
d_gene: TRBD1
v_gene: TRBV5-8
j_gene: TRBJ1-2
abundance: -
len: 13

CDR3aa: CASSSGLLAGAYNEQFF
CDR3nt: TGTGCCAGCAGCTCGGGCCTTTTAGCGGGGGCCTACAATGAGCAGTTCTTC
d_gene: TRBD2
v_gene: TRBV7-8
j_gene: TRBJ2-1
abundance: large
len: 17

CDR3aa: CASSPRSGGIPQETQYF
CDR3nt: TGTGCCAGCAGCCCTCGTAGCGGGGGGATTCCCCAAGAGACCCAGTACTTC
d_gene: TRBD2
v_gene: TRBV7-2
j_gene: TRBJ2-5
abundance: -
len: 17

CDR3aa: CASSPGSGTGNIQYF
CDR3nt: TGTGCCAGCAGCCCCGGGAGCGGGACAGGAAACATTCAGTACTTC
d_gene: -
v_gene: TRBV11-2
j_gene: TRBJ2-4
abundance: -
len: 15

CDR3aa: CASSPRFGNTQYF
CDR3nt: TGTGCCAGCAGCCCCCGGTTTGGTAATACGCAGTATTTT
d_gene: -
v_gene: TRBV5-4
j_gene: TRBJ2-3
abundance: -
len: 13

CDR3aa: CASRRETGGANVLTF
CDR3nt: TGTGCCAGCAGAAGGGAGACGGGTGGGGCCAACGTCCTGACTTTC
d_gene: -
v_gene: TRBV28
j_gene: TRBJ2-6
abundance: -
len: 15

CDR3aa: CSGTRGYEQYF
CDR3nt: TGCAGCGGGACCCGGGGGTACGAGCAGTACTTC
d_gene: -
v_gene: TRBV29-1
j_gene: TRBJ2-7
abundance: -
len: 11

CDR3aa: CASSGTGSAVIAYNEQFF
CDR3nt: TGTGCCAGCAGTGGAACAGGGTCTGCGGTGATCGCCTACAATGAGCAGTTCTTC
d_gene: -
v_gene: TRBV6-1
j_gene: TRBJ2-1
abundance: once
len: 18

CDR3aa: CASSPRDRGAPYEQYF
CDR3nt: TGTGCCAGTAGTCCCCGGGACAGGGGGGCCCCCTACGAGCAGTACTTC
d_gene: TRBD1
v_gene: TRBV19
j_gene: TRBJ2-7
abundance: -
len: 16

CDR3aa: CATSASGESSYGYTF
CDR3nt: TGTGCCACCAGTGCGTCGGGGGAGTCTAGCTATGGCTACACCTTC
d_gene: -
v_gene: TRBV24-1
j_gene: TRBJ1-2
abundance: -
len: 15

CDR3aa: CASSPRLAGWSSYNEQFF
CDR3nt: TGTGCCAGCAGTCCTCGACTAGCGGGATGGAGCTCCTACAATGAGCAGTTCTTC
d_gene: TRBD2
v_gene: TRBV28
j_gene: TRBJ2-1
abundance: once
len: 18

CDR3aa: CASSHTGTLIQETQYF
CDR3nt: TGTGCCAGCAGTCATACCGGGACTCTAATCCAAGAGACCCAGTACTTC
d_gene: -
v_gene: TRBV27
j_gene: TRBJ2-5
abundance: once
len: 16

CDR3aa: CASKPGTQETQYF
CDR3nt: TGTGCCAGTAAGCCAGGAACCCAAGAGACCCAGTACTTC
d_gene: -
v_gene: TRBV19
j_gene: TRBJ2-5
abundance: -
len: 13

CDR3aa: CASRPDRGREYF
CDR3nt: TGTGCCAGCAGACCAGACAGGGGGAGGGAGTACTTC
d_gene: TRBD1
v_gene: TRBV6-5
j_gene: TRBJ2-7
abundance: -
len: 12

CDR3aa: CASSQVDNISGNTIYF
CDR3nt: TGTGCCAGCAGCCAAGTGGACAACATCTCTGGAAACACCATATATTTT
d_gene: -
v_gene: TRBV14
j_gene: TRBJ1-3
abundance: -
len: 16

CDR3aa: CASSFGPGLTTYEQYF
CDR3nt: TGCGCCAGCAGCTTTGGGCCGGGACTCACAACCTACGAGCAGTACTTC
d_gene: -
v_gene: TRBV5-1
j_gene: TRBJ2-7
abundance: -
len: 16

CDR3aa: CASRTLAGVSHNEQFF
CDR3nt: TGTGCCAGCAGAACCCTAGCGGGAGTGAGCCACAATGAGCAGTTCTTC
d_gene: TRBD2
v_gene: TRBV27
j_gene: TRBJ2-1
abundance: -
len: 16

CDR3aa: CASSVDVSDTQYF
CDR3nt: TGTGCCAGCAGCGTAGATGTCTCAGATACGCAGTATTTT
d_gene: -
v_gene: TRBV9
j_gene: TRBJ2-3
abundance: -
len: 13

CDR3aa: CAISEGQPTKNIQYF
CDR3nt: TGTGCCATCAGTGAAGGACAGCCTACCAAAAACATTCAGTACTTC
d_gene: -
v_gene: TRBV10-3
j_gene: TRBJ2-4
abundance: -
len: 15

CDR3aa: CASRETSGGKSSYNEQFF
CDR3nt: TGTGCCAGCAGAGAAACTAGCGGGGGAAAGAGCTCCTACAATGAGCAGTTCTTC
d_gene: TRBD2
v_gene: TRBV6-1
j_gene: TRBJ2-1
abundance: -
len: 18

CDR3aa: CASSIESSGNTIYF
CDR3nt: TGCGCCAGCAGTATAGAGAGCTCTGGAAACACCATATATTTT
d_gene: -
v_gene: TRBV5-1
j_gene: TRBJ1-3
abundance: -
len: 14

CDR3aa: CASSPGTGLTDTQYF
CDR3nt: TGTGCCAGCAGCCCCGGGACAGGGTTGACGGATACGCAGTATTTT
d_gene: TRBD1
v_gene: TRBV27
j_gene: TRBJ2-3
abundance: -
len: 15

CDR3aa: CASSYSRGETEAFF
CDR3nt: TGTGCCAGCAGTTACTCGCGGGGAGAGACTGAAGCTTTCTTT
d_gene: -
v_gene: TRBV6-6
j_gene: TRBJ1-1
abundance: -
len: 14

CDR3aa: CASSLEQGNEQFF
CDR3nt: TGCGCCAGCAGCTTGGAACAGGGGAATGAGCAGTTCTTC
d_gene: TRBD1
v_gene: TRBV5-1
j_gene: TRBJ2-1
abundance: -
len: 13

CDR3aa: CASSETRRRFF
CDR3nt: TGTGCCAGCAGTGAGACTCGCCGACGGTTTTTT
d_gene: -
v_gene: TRBV28
j_gene: TRBJ1-4
abundance: -
len: 11

CDR3aa: CASSDRTGVTYGYTF
CDR3nt: TGTGCCAGCAGTGATAGGACAGGGGTAACCTATGGCTACACCTTC
d_gene: TRBD1
v_gene: TRBV2
j_gene: TRBJ1-2
abundance: -
len: 15

CDR3aa: CASSQGWGQGLSVGQYF
CDR3nt: TGTGCCAGCAGCCAAGGGTGGGGACAAGGCCTCAGTGTGGGGCAGTACTTC
d_gene: -
v_gene: TRBV3-1/TRBV3-2
j_gene: TRBJ2-7
abundance: -
len: 17

CDR3aa: CASSLAAGTPHNEQFF
CDR3nt: TGCGCCAGCAGCTTGGCGGCCGGGACTCCTCACAATGAGCAGTTCTTC
d_gene: -
v_gene: TRBV5-1
j_gene: TRBJ2-1
abundance: -
len: 16

CDR3aa: CSVELDTQYF
CDR3nt: TGCAGCGTCGAACTAGATACGCAGTATTTT
d_gene: -
v_gene: TRBV29-1
j_gene: TRBJ2-3
abundance: -
len: 10

CDR3aa: CASSDDSGEQFF
CDR3nt: TGTGCCAGCAGTGACGACTCGGGAGAGCAGTTCTTC
d_gene: -
v_gene: TRBV2
j_gene: TRBJ2-1
abundance: -
len: 12

CDR3aa: CASSQERIRGTGPYEQYF
CDR3nt: TGCGCCAGCAGCCAAGAGAGGATACGCGGGACAGGACCCTACGAGCAGTACTTC
d_gene: TRBD1
v_gene: TRBV4-1
j_gene: TRBJ2-7
abundance: once
len: 18

CDR3aa: CASSDTGDTGELFF
CDR3nt: TGTGCCAGCAGCGATACAGGGGACACCGGGGAGCTGTTTTTT
d_gene: TRBD1
v_gene: TRBV7-3
j_gene: TRBJ2-2
abundance: once
len: 14

CDR3aa: CASSLVGLATYEQYF
CDR3nt: TGTGCCAGCAGCTTAGTAGGACTGGCCACCTACGAGCAGTACTTC
d_gene: -
v_gene: TRBV11-2
j_gene: TRBJ2-7
abundance: -
len: 15

CDR3aa: CASSLVSRTAPYEQYF
CDR3nt: TGTGCCAGCAGCTTAGTTTCCCGGACAGCACCCTACGAGCAGTACTTC
d_gene: -
v_gene: TRBV7-9
j_gene: TRBJ2-7
abundance: -
len: 16

CDR3aa: CASSDYGTSGEYQETQYF
CDR3nt: TGCGCCAGCAGTGACTACGGGACTAGCGGGGAGTACCAAGAGACCCAGTACTTC
d_gene: TRBD2
v_gene: TRBV10-2
j_gene: TRBJ2-5
abundance: -
len: 18

CDR3aa: CASSQDGGIAEAFF
CDR3nt: TGTGCCAGCAGCCAAGATGGGGGGATCGCTGAAGCTTTCTTT
d_gene: -
v_gene: TRBV4-2
j_gene: TRBJ1-1
abundance: -
len: 14